The T cell receptor beta chain under discussion was sequenced for a study of beta chain features in type 1 diabetes. The investigators reverse transcribed all of the isolated RNA, so they sequenced expressed TCRB transcripts. Clones were sequenced by immunoSEQ multiplex PCR, and TCRdb holds only the in-frame ones, with some missing. The table lists around 140,000 clones, less than 15% of them singletons. In the case of this clone: Antigen specificity is unknown. This same CDR3 is encoded by further DNA sequences in the sample.

Naive, central memory, regulatory and stem cell-like memory cells within the CD4+ compartment were sorted using CD45RO/CCR7/CD25/CD127/CD95/CD27. The CDR3 runs 13 residues. Germline V gene data show CDR1 as LNHDA and CDR2 as SQIVND (reference sequence). The germline V and J ends were trimmed by 1 base and 2 bases, with 5 bases remaining between them. Study results and caveats: Shortening of TCRB CDR3s, moderate but significant, appeared in all four CD4+ subsets of Type 1 diabetes patients. Over-representation of high TCR-expressing cells was a possible consequence of cDNA sequencing.

V usage is TRBV19 and J usage is TRBJ2-5, with unresolved D. This clonotype was sampled from a man younger than 35 with type 1 diabetes. Specimen: central memory CD4+ T cells from blood. CDR3 amino acids: CASSIAVQETQYF. For the CDR3, the DNA is TGTGCCAGTAGTATAGCGGTACAAGAGACCCAGTACTTC. The full variable domain, rest sourced from reference TRBV19 and TRBJ2-5, is DGGITQSPKYLFRKEGQNVTLSCEQNLNHDAMYWYRQDPGQGLRLIYYSQIVNDFQKGDIAEGYSVSREKKESFPLTVTSAQKNPTAFYLCASSIAVQETQYFGPGTRLLVL.